A single TCR beta chain is shown here with its context. The repertoire was sequenced with immunoSEQ multiplex PCR; TCRdb's copy has only in-frame clones and lacks some. The sample has 150,000 to 200,000 clones; approximately 83% are singletons. These data are taken from a study of blood T cell repertoires in COVID-19. Whole-study context: T cells, B-cell-depleted T cells, or PBMCs supplied cDNA or gDNA.

Germline CDR1 is SNHLY and CDR2 is FYNNEI. V was shortened by 6 bases and J by 1 base, with 10 bases between the two germline ends. The CDR3 sequence is 15 residues long. The TCR was taken from a woman aged 55-70 years who had recovered from COVID-19. Sequencing input: PBMCs or T cells enriched from blood (not recorded which). The V and J genes are TRBV2 and TRBJ1-6; no firm D call. CDR3 nucleotides: TGTGCCAGCAGGTTCCCCGGGTCCTATAATTCACCCCTCCACTTT. This gives the protein CASRFPGSYNSPLHF.